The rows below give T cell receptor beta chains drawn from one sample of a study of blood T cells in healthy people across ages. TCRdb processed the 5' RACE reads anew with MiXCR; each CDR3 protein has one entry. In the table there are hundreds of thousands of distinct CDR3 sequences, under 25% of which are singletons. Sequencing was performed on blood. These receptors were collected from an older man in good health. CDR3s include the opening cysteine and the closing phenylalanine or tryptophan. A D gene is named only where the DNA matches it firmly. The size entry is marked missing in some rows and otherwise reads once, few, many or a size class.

CDR3nt: TGTGCCAGCAGTTTAGCCGGAGGGGGAGGTATGCAGTATTTT
CDR3aa: CASSLAGGGGMQYF
abundance: few
v_gene: TRBV12-3/TRBV12-4
d_gene: .
j_gene: TRBJ2-3

CDR3nt: TGTGCCAGCAGCTTAGGTCCTGGTAACAATGAGCAGTTCTTC
CDR3aa: CASSLGPGNNEQFF
abundance: .
v_gene: TRBV7-2
d_gene: .
j_gene: TRBJ2-1

CDR3nt: TGCAGTGCTAGTACTAGCGGGAGAAGCTCCCACAATGAGCAGTTCTTC
CDR3aa: CSASTSGRSSHNEQFF
abundance: few
v_gene: TRBV20-1
d_gene: TRBD2
j_gene: TRBJ2-1

CDR3nt: TGTGCCAGCAGCTTATGGGGGGGCGGGCTCGAGCAGTACTTC
CDR3aa: CASSLWGGGLEQYF
abundance: .
v_gene: TRBV7-2
d_gene: .
j_gene: TRBJ2-7

CDR3nt: TGTGCCAGCAGCTTAGCGTTTCTAATATCAGACAGAGTCGAGCAGTACTTC
CDR3aa: CASSLAFLISDRVEQYF
abundance: .
v_gene: TRBV7-8
d_gene: .
j_gene: TRBJ2-7

CDR3nt: TGTGCCAGCAGACCTGACAGGCCGAACACTGAAGCTTTCTTT
CDR3aa: CASRPDRPNTEAFF
abundance: few
v_gene: TRBV12-3/TRBV12-4
d_gene: .
j_gene: TRBJ1-1

CDR3nt: TGCGCCAGCACCGACCTCAGGGACTCGGGGCAAGCTTTCTTT
CDR3aa: CASTDLRDSGQAFF
abundance: few
v_gene: TRBV5-1
d_gene: .
j_gene: TRBJ1-1

CDR3nt: TGTACCAGCAGTCCCGGGACAAAAGCCCAAGAGACCCAGTACTTC
CDR3aa: CTSSPGTKAQETQYF
abundance: few
v_gene: TRBV6-2/TRBV6-3
d_gene: .
j_gene: TRBJ2-5

CDR3nt: TGCGCCAGCAGCCTAGACGCGGCGGGCACAGATACGCAGTATTTT
CDR3aa: CASSLDAAGTDTQYF
abundance: few
v_gene: TRBV4-1
d_gene: .
j_gene: TRBJ2-3

CDR3nt: TGTGCCAGCAGCTCGACGACAGGGGGAATCACTGAAGCTTTCTTT
CDR3aa: CASSSTTGGITEAFF
abundance: .
v_gene: TRBV7-2
d_gene: TRBD1
j_gene: TRBJ1-1

CDR3nt: TGTGCCAGCATCGGACACCGAGGACAGGGCTACGAGCAGTACTTC
CDR3aa: CASIGHRGQGYEQYF
abundance: few
v_gene: TRBV5-6
d_gene: TRBD1
j_gene: TRBJ2-7